This entry concerns a single TCR beta chain. Its antigen is unidentified. The sample comes from a study of T-cell memory formation after mild COVID-19. Background on the study: For the most part, TCR clusters were specific to one donor. General study points: There were some responding clones in pre-infection memory, which suggested that cross-reactive memory had joined. From day 15 to 85, contracting clones were balanced between CD4 and CD8, whereas later expanders leaned toward CD4+.

A single record per CDR3 protein comes from TCRdb applying MiXCR to the 5' RACE reads. The repertoire holds a few hundred thousand distinct CDR3 sequences, with around a fifth as singletons. In germline, CDR1 is SGHKS, CDR2 YYEKEE (reference sequence). After removal of 4 bases from V and 4 bases from J, the junction contained 3 bases not matched to a gene. The CDR3 has 14 residues. The sequence derives from an adult woman who had mild COVID-19 (a few samples of this study predate the infection). Cell type and time point are not known. The sample was PBMCs or a T cell subset sorted from them (not recorded which). V usage is TRBV5-5 and J usage is TRBJ2-2; TRBD2 matches 8 bases. CDR3 region: CASSPGGATGELFF. CDR3 nucleotide sequence: TGTGCCAGCAGCCCCGGGGGGGCCACCGGGGAGCTGTTTTTT.